This is a list of T cell receptor beta chains from one sample in a study of blood T cell repertoires in COVID-19. Clones were sequenced by immunoSEQ multiplex PCR, and TCRdb holds only the in-frame ones, with some missing. Of 200,000 to 300,000 clones in the sample, approximately 83% were seen once. Sequencing used PBMCs or T cells enriched from blood (not recorded which). The receptor source for this set is a woman in her forties with acute COVID-19. Both conserved end residues are part of each CDR3. D genes are given only for firm matches. Clone size, where shown, is once, few, many, or a class for clones that have expanded.

CDR3 protein	CDR3 DNA	V gene	D gene	J gene	clone size
CASSIPSGYNEQFF	TGTGCCAGTAGTATCCCTAGCGGTTACAATGAGCAGTTCTTC	TRBV19	TRBD2	TRBJ2-1	-
CSAGLATYEQYF	TGCAGCGCCGGACTAGCAACCTACGAGCAGTACTTC	TRBV29-1	TRBD2	TRBJ2-7	-
CASRPLVTSGRAIVPDTQYF	TGTGCAAGTCGCCCCCTGGTGACTAGCGGGAGGGCCATAGTCCCAGATACGCAGTATTTT	TRBV12-2	-	TRBJ2-3	-
CASSVGLAATDTQYF	TGTGCCAGCAGCGTAGGTCTAGCGGCCACAGATACGCAGTATTTT	TRBV9	TRBD2	TRBJ2-3	-
CASSMRGGFGGNTIYF	TGTGCCAGTAGTATGAGGGGGGGTTTCGGTGGAAACACCATATATTTT	TRBV19	-	TRBJ1-3	-
CASSLLGGTNTGELFF	TGTGCCAGCAGCTTACTGGGGGGTACGAACACCGGGGAGCTGTTTTTT	TRBV7-9	-	TRBJ2-2	-
CATSPRGLGNQPQHF	TGTGCCACCAGTCCCAGGGGTTTGGGCAATCAGCCCCAGCATTTT	TRBV24-1	-	TRBJ1-5	-
CASSSLAASLETQYF	TGCGCCAGCAGCTCACTAGCGGCCTCTTTGGAGACCCAGTACTTC	TRBV5-1	TRBD2	TRBJ2-5	-
CASSYGDRDYGYTF	TGTGCCAGCAGTTATGGTGACAGGGACTATGGCTACACCTTC	TRBV6-6	TRBD1	TRBJ1-2	-
CAISPGVREKLFF	TGTGCCATCAGCCCAGGGGTACGTGAAAAACTGTTTTTT	TRBV10-3	-	TRBJ1-4	-
CSVETLAGTELFF	TGCAGCGTTGAAACTCTAGCGGGAACGGAGCTGTTTTTT	TRBV29-1	TRBD2	TRBJ2-2	-
CATGGQANYGYTF	TGTGCCACCGGGGGGCAAGCTAACTATGGCTACACCTTC	TRBV19	-	TRBJ1-2	-
CSARSGETQYF	TGCAGTGCTAGATCGGGTGAGACCCAGTACTTC	TRBV20-1	-	TRBJ2-5	-
CASSLDRGDGYTF	TGTGCCAGCAGCTTAGACAGGGGAGATGGCTACACCTTC	TRBV11-2	-	TRBJ1-2	-
CASNSRGGQGAIGYEQYF	TGTGCCAGCAACAGTAGAGGGGGACAGGGGGCGATTGGGTACGAGCAGTACTTC	TRBV13	TRBD1	TRBJ2-7	-
CAWRAGLAGKYEQFF	TGTGCCTGGAGGGCGGGACTAGCGGGAAAGTATGAGCAGTTCTTC	TRBV30	TRBD2	TRBJ2-1	-
CASSSGTSMVNEQFF	TGTGCCAGCAGCTCCGGGACTAGCATGGTCAATGAGCAGTTCTTC	TRBV5-8	TRBD2	TRBJ2-1	-
CASSLVRGRAPEQYF	TGTGCCAGCAGCTTGGTTCGCGGGAGGGCCCCCGAGCAGTACTTC	TRBV5-8	TRBD2	TRBJ2-7	-
CASSEALQLYEQYF	TGTGCCAGCAGTGAAGCGCTACAGCTCTACGAGCAGTACTTC	TRBV6-1	-	TRBJ2-7	-
CASRGTGYQETQYF	TGTGCCAGCAGGGGAACAGGGTACCAAGAGACCCAGTACTTC	TRBV6-5	-	TRBJ2-5	once
CASSLGQSWVGGNTIYF	TGCGCCAGCAGCTTGGGACAGTCATGGGTAGGAGGAAACACCATATATTTT	TRBV5-1	-	TRBJ1-3	-
CASSVDETGLLEQYF	TGTGCCAGCAGCGTAGATGAGACAGGGCTCCTCGAGCAGTACTTC	TRBV9	TRBD1	TRBJ2-7	-
CASSELNRDNYGYTF	TGTGCCAGCAGTGAATTGAACAGGGATAACTATGGCTACACCTTC	TRBV25-1	-	TRBJ1-2	-
CASSVATGTSPWQYF	TGTGCCAGCAGCGTTGCAACCGGGACTAGCCCATGGCAGTACTTC	TRBV7-9	TRBD2	TRBJ2-7	-
CASGGPSAQETQYF	TGTGCTAGTGGTGGGCCTTCCGCCCAAGAGACCCAGTACTTC	TRBV12-5	-	TRBJ2-5	few
CASSGTGGHTEAFF	TGTGCCAGCAGCGGGACAGGGGGACACACTGAAGCTTTCTTT	TRBV3-1/TRBV3-2	TRBD1	TRBJ1-1	once
CASSQRQAVEHF	TGTGCCAGCAGTCAGCGACAGGCCGTTGAGCATTTT	TRBV12-3/TRBV12-4	-	TRBJ1-5	-
CASSQYGTASLGGYTF	TGTGCCAGCAGCCAATACGGGACAGCCTCCCTCGGGGGCTACACCTTC	TRBV7-9	TRBD1	TRBJ1-2	-
CASSVGGLASDTGELFF	TGTGCCAGCAGCGTAGGAGGACTAGCGTCGGACACCGGGGAGCTGTTTTTT	TRBV9	TRBD2	TRBJ2-2	-
CASSWEGSTEAFF	TGTGCCAGCAGCTGGGAGGGCAGCACTGAAGCTTTCTTT	TRBV7-9	-	TRBJ1-1	-
CAWTPGLQSGANVLTF	TGTGCCTGGACCCCGGGACTTCAATCTGGGGCCAACGTCCTGACTTTC	TRBV30	-	TRBJ2-6	-
CASSQLPEGGYTF	TGTGCCAGCAGCCAACTTCCGGAGGGGGGCTACACCTTC	TRBV11-3	-	TRBJ1-2	-
CASIGGNSGNTIYF	TGTGCCAGCATCGGCGGAAACTCTGGAAACACCATATATTTT	TRBV28	-	TRBJ1-3	-
CASSHHRDSFQETQYF	TGTGCCAGCAGCCATCACAGGGACAGCTTCCAAGAGACCCAGTACTTC	TRBV3-1/TRBV3-2	TRBD1	TRBJ2-5	-
CASSPGGTSGSTDTQYF	TGTGCCAGCAGCCCTGGAGGGACTAGCGGAAGCACAGATACGCAGTATTTT	TRBV7-9	TRBD2	TRBJ2-3	-
CASSALAGVNTGELFF	TGTGCTAGCAGCGCCTTAGCGGGAGTAAACACCGGGGAGCTGTTTTTT	TRBV7-7	TRBD2	TRBJ2-2	-
CASSASGQSEAFF	TGTGCCAGCAGCGCCAGTGGACAGAGTGAAGCTTTCTTT	TRBV7-2	-	TRBJ1-1	-
CASSSGGSNQPQHF	TGTGCCAGCAGTTCTGGGGGGAGCAATCAGCCCCAGCATTTT	TRBV27	-	TRBJ1-5	-
CASSIDRDNSGNTIYF	TGTGCCAGTAGTATCGACCGGGATAATTCTGGAAACACCATATATTTT	TRBV19	-	TRBJ1-3	-
CASSAGLAGGGKNIQYF	TGCGCCAGCAGCGCGGGACTAGCGGGAGGAGGCAAAAACATTCAGTACTTC	TRBV10-1	TRBD2	TRBJ2-4	-
CASSEDSTYEQYF	TGTGCCAGCAGTGAGGACAGTACCTACGAGCAGTACTTC	TRBV9	-	TRBJ2-7	-
CASSPQGGQGALGYGYTF	TGTGCCAGCAGCCCCCAGGGGGGACAGGGGGCTCTGGGCTATGGCTACACCTTC	TRBV9	TRBD1	TRBJ1-2	once
CASSLGGTGGAFF	TGTGCCAGCAGTTTAGGGGGGACAGGGGGAGCTTTCTTT	TRBV12-3/TRBV12-4	TRBD1	TRBJ1-1	-
CSVHTGNYGYTF	TGCAGCGTGCATACAGGGAACTATGGCTACACCTTC	TRBV29-1	-	TRBJ1-2	-